The next 14 T cell receptor beta chains were all read from a single sample in a study of cytomegalovirus exposure and HLA in healthy donors (dated by TCRdb to 2016 to 2017). Libraries were prepared through the immunoSEQ multiplex PCR assay. The multiplex PCR relied on a mix of 60 forward primers for TCR Vbeta segments and 13 reverse primers for TCR Jbeta segments. The clones in this table, taken by TCRdb from immuneACCESS, are in-frame only. Not every clone is retained; where verified, under half of the shortfall comes from an unresolved V gene, and the cause of the rest is unknown. The sample data list some 96,000 clones, and about 80% of these were observed just once. Of the sample, about 6.6% falls within the top ten clones. Sequenced sample: PBMCs. Receptor source: a middle-aged man in good health and CMV-seropositive.

The rearrangement joins TRBV7-2 to TRBJ1-1; 7 bases line up with TRBD1. This CDR3 has 14 amino acids. V lost 5 bases to trimming and J lost 4 bases; unmatched junction nucleotides: 7. The V gene's germline CDR1 is SGHTA and CDR2 FQGNSA. CDR3 amino acids: CASSRFQGGTEAFF. CDR3 nucleotides: TGTGCCAGCAGCCGTTTCCAGGGGGGCACTGAAGCTTTCTTT.

V gene TRBV4-3 combines with J gene TRBJ2-2, with 14 nucleotides matching TRBD2. The V gene's germline CDR1 is LGHNA and CDR2 YSLEER. This CDR3 contains 17 residues. Germline trimming cut 4 bases from V and 5 bases from J; bases unmatched to any gene: 6. The CDR3 nucleotides are TGCGCCAGCAGCCCGGGACTAGCGGGAGAGTTTACCGGGGAGCTGTTTTTT. Translation gives CASSPGLAGEFTGELFF.

The gene calls are TRBV2 and TRBJ1-2; maybe TRBD1 (5 bases). Germline V lookup: CDR1 SNHLY, CDR2 FYNNEI. This CDR3 is 15 amino acids long. Trimming took 3 bases from V and 4 from J, leaving 15 bases between them. CDR3: CASSDVVGQGYGYTF. CDR3 DNA: TGTGCCAGCAGTGACGTAGTAGGGCAGGGCTATGGCTACACCTTC.

This rearrangement joins TRBV7-9 to TRBJ2-1, with 7 nucleotides matching TRBD2. With V trimmed by 7 bases and J by 10 bases, 10 bases remained unmatched. Per germline, CDR1 SEHNR and CDR2 FQNEAQ (reference sequence). The CDR3 is 13 residues long. CDR3 sequence: CASIGWAGEEQFF. The CDR3 nucleotides are TGTGCCAGCATCGGATGGGCGGGAGAGGAGCAGTTCTTC.

This chain uses TRBV6-5 with TRBJ1-2; D unclear. Germline CDR1 and CDR2: MNHEY and SVGAGI. The length of the CDR3 is 13 residues. V shed 11 bases and J shed 2 bases, with 15 bases lying between them. CDR3 sequence reads: CAAQGGGNYGYTF. The CDR3 nucleotides are TGTGCCGCGCAAGGTGGCGGAAACTATGGCTACACCTTC.

This CDR3 is CASPGGKNIQYF. The CDR3 nucleotides read TGTGCATCCCCAGGGGGCAAAAACATTCAGTACTTC. The chain joins TRBV5-6 to TRBJ2-4, with 7 bases matching TRBD1. The CDR3 covers 12 residues. CDR1 is SGHDT and CDR2 is YYEEEE in the germline V gene.

The chain joins TRBV19 to TRBJ2-3, with D unresolved. V gave up 8 bases and J gave up 6 bases, with 12 bases separating them. Germline loops: CDR1 LNHDA, CDR2 SQIVND (reference sequence). The CDR3 sequence is 12 residues long. The CDR3 coding sequence is TGTGCCAGTCGATCAGACTGGGATACGCAGTATTTT. Translated: CASRSDWDTQYF.

CDR3 protein: CASSARGDEKLFF. The CDR3 DNA is TGTGCCAGCTCAGCCAGGGGAGATGAAAAACTGTTTTTT. This rearrangement joins TRBV18 to TRBJ1-4; TRBD1 might be the D (6 bases). Between the trimmed V and J ends, which lost 5 bases and 6 bases, there was a span of 10 bases. Germline lookup yields CDR1 KGHSH and CDR2 LQKENI. This CDR3 region has 13 residues.

V gene TRBV6-6 combines with J gene TRBJ1-4; 10 bases line up with TRBD1. Per the germline V gene, CDR1 is MNHNY and CDR2 is SVGAGI (reference sequence). Trimming took 7 bases from V and 4 from J; bases not matched to a gene: 9. CDR3 size: 16 residues. The CDR3 DNA is TGTGCCAGCACCCCTGGGACAGGGGTCCATAATGAAAAACTGTTTTTT. Its translation is CASTPGTGVHNEKLFF.

The chain links TRBV4-1 to TRBJ1-2, with 9 bases aligning to TRBD1. J gave up 5 bases and V 1 base, and 5 bases lay outside the gene matches. The germline CDR1 and CDR2 sequences are MGHRA and YSYEKL. The CDR3 is 15 amino acids. For the CDR3, the DNA is TGCGCCAGCAGCCAAGCCGGGACAGGGAGTTATGGCTACACCTTC. Protein: CASSQAGTGSYGYTF.

This clone was found a few times. This chain joins TRBV6-6 and TRBJ2-7, with D unclear. The germline V gene encodes CDR1 MNHNY and CDR2 SVGAGI (reference sequence). The CDR3 runs 13 residues. The germline V and J ends were trimmed by 2 bases and 1 base, with 6 bases remaining between them. The CDR3 sequence: CASSYGQSYEQYF. Here the CDR3 DNA reads TGTGCCAGCAGTTACGGGCAATCCTACGAGCAGTACTTC.

This chain connects TRBV9 to TRBJ2-7; D is possibly TRBD2 (6 bases). V lost 3 bases and J 7 bases, leaving 20 bases between the germline ends. The CDR3 spans 15 residues. Germline loops: CDR1 SGDLS, CDR2 YYNGEE. The CDR3 nucleotides read TGTGCCAGCAGCGACCCGGCAGGCTACGGGGGAGAGCAGTACTTC. Protein product: CASSDPAGYGGEQYF.

The V call is TRBV7-9, the J call TRBJ1-2, with D uncertain. V was trimmed by 1 base and J by 6 bases, leaving 9 bases between them. The CDR3 runs to 13 residues. CDR1 is SEHNR, CDR2 FQNEAQ, per germline (reference sequence). In nucleotides, the CDR3 is TGTGCCAGCAGCTTAGAAGGAGGGAATGGCTACACCTTC. The encoded protein is CASSLEGGNGYTF.

The chain uses TRBV5-1 and TRBJ1-4; TRBD1 aligns across 11 bases. The junction had 6 bases not matched to a gene; V was cut back by 4 bases and J by 4 bases. Germline V gene data show CDR1 as SGHRS and CDR2 as YFSETQ. The CDR3 has 16 residues. Written as DNA, the CDR3 is TGCGCCAGCAGCCCAGGACAGGGGGCTTATAATGAAAAACTGTTTTTT. Amino acid sequence: CASSPGQGAYNEKLFF.